Listed below are T cell receptor beta chains from one sample, sequenced in a study of cytomegalovirus exposure and HLA in healthy donors. Measured with immunoSEQ multiplex PCR; TCRdb has only the in-frame clones, and not every one. The sample holds about 79,000 clones; approximately 93% are singletons and the top ten take around 3.5%. The sample was PBMCs. These receptors originate from a woman between 25 and 40 years old in good health and CMV-seronegative. Each CDR3 is given with its conserved first and last residue. The D gene is left open where the match is weak. Clone size is given for some rows only: seen once, a few or many times, or a class if the clone is expanded.

TRBJ2-3	.	TRBV2	.	CASKSVTRRVSTDTQYF	TGTGCCAGCAAATCGGTAACCAGGCGGGTGAGCACAGATACGCAGTATTTT
TRBJ2-1	once	TRBV7-9	TRBD1	CASTMDRGLHNEQFF	TGTGCCAGCACCATGGACAGGGGGCTCCACAATGAGCAGTTCTTC
TRBJ2-3	.	TRBV11-2	TRBD2	CASSLIPSGRDQYF	TGTGCCAGCAGCTTAATTCCCTCCGGGAGGGATCAGTATTTT
TRBJ2-2	.	TRBV6-6	.	CASSYSETGELFF	TGTGCCAGCAGTTACTCGGAGACCGGGGAGCTGTTTTTT
TRBJ1-4	once	TRBV6-5	TRBD1	CASSYSTGGGKLFF	TGTGCCAGCAGTTACTCGACAGGGGGGGGAAAACTGTTTTTT
TRBJ2-7	once	TRBV27	TRBD1	CATGTGFAEQYF	TGTGCCACCGGGACAGGGTTTGCCGAGCAGTACTTC
TRBJ2-1	.	TRBV7-3	.	CATQNNEQFF	TGTGCCACCCAGAACAATGAGCAGTTCTTC
TRBJ1-2	.	TRBV25-1	.	CASSDGGFGYTF	TGTGCCAGCAGTGATGGGGGGTTCGGCTACACCTTC
TRBJ1-2	.	TRBV28	TRBD1	CASSDPGQSYGYTF	TGTGCCAGCAGTGACCCGGGACAGAGCTATGGCTACACCTTC
TRBJ2-4	.	TRBV4-2	TRBD2	CASSQDLGVAGLVGKENIQYF	TGTGCCAGCAGCCAAGATCTAGGCGTAGCGGGGCTGGTGGGCAAAGAAAACATTCAGTACTTC
TRBJ2-1	.	TRBV5-8	.	CASSRYYSGQFF	TGTGCCAGCAGCCGCTACTACTCCGGGCAGTTCTTC
TRBJ2-7	.	TRBV6-5	TRBD1	CASSGPGQGSYEQYF	TGTGCCAGCAGTGGGCCGGGACAGGGATCCTACGAGCAGTACTTC
TRBJ1-2	.	TRBV9	.	CASSVVADYGYTF	TGTGCCAGCAGCGTAGTCGCAGACTATGGCTACACCTTC
TRBJ2-2	.	TRBV4-1	.	CASSLLPTGNTGELFF	TGCGCCAGCAGCTTACTCCCGACAGGGAACACCGGGGAGCTGTTTTTT
TRBJ2-7	.	TRBV9	.	CASSVDTEATFPYEQYF	TGTGCCAGCAGCGTAGACACAGAAGCCACTTTTCCCTACGAGCAGTACTTC
TRBJ2-1	.	TRBV10-2	TRBD2	CASSELVGGRTRNEQFF	TGCGCCAGCAGTGAGTTGGTGGGCGGGAGAACCCGTAATGAGCAGTTCTTC
TRBJ2-2	.	TRBV7-6	.	CASSQTPWTATGELFF	TGTGCCAGCAGTCAGACCCCGTGGACAGCAACCGGGGAGCTGTTTTTT
TRBJ2-7	.	TRBV7-2	TRBD1	CASSPTGGPSYEQYF	TGTGCCAGCAGCCCCACAGGGGGTCCCTCCTACGAGCAGTACTTC
TRBJ2-7	.	TRBV28	.	CASSLLGRERSEQYF	TGTGCCAGCAGTTTATTGGGCAGGGAACGAAGCGAGCAGTACTTC
TRBJ1-1	.	TRBV5-1	TRBD1	CASSLRTGGDTEAFF	TGCGCCAGCAGCTTGAGGACAGGAGGCGACACTGAAGCTTTCTTT
TRBJ2-2	.	TRBV5-1	.	CASSSAQGNTGELFF	TGCGCCAGCAGCTCCGCGCAGGGCAACACCGGGGAGCTGTTTTTT
TRBJ1-5	.	TRBV4-1	TRBD1	CASSRDRDGRQPQHF	TGCGCCAGCAGCCGGGACAGGGATGGTAGGCAGCCCCAGCATTTT
TRBJ1-2	.	TRBV10-3	TRBD1	CAIGTGGNYGYTF	TGTGCCATCGGGACAGGGGGGAACTATGGCTACACCTTC
TRBJ2-5	.	TRBV10-1	.	CASSPRVGVETQYF	TGCGCCAGCAGTCCCCGGGTAGGGGTGGAGACCCAGTACTTC
TRBJ1-1	.	TRBV6-1	.	CASSPTHDRNTEAFF	TGTGCCAGCAGTCCTACACATGACAGGAACACTGAAGCTTTCTTT
TRBJ2-1	.	TRBV5-1	TRBD2	CASSSAGGSWGEQFF	TGCGCCAGCAGCTCAGCGGGAGGGTCTTGGGGTGAGCAGTTCTTC
TRBJ1-1	.	TRBV7-6	.	CASSFSFWSRAGLNTEAFF	TGTGCCAGCAGCTTTTCTTTTTGGTCCAGGGCGGGGTTGAACACTGAAGCTTTCTTT
TRBJ2-1	.	TRBV7-6	TRBD2	CASSLRTSGSDEQFF	TGTGCCAGCAGCTTAAGAACTAGCGGGAGCGATGAGCAGTTCTTC
TRBJ2-7	once	TRBV27	TRBD1	CASSFRQGAYEQYF	TGTGCCAGCAGTTTTCGACAGGGGGCCTACGAGCAGTACTTC
TRBJ1-2	.	TRBV5-1	.	CASSSTGGSYGYTF	TGCGCCAGCAGCAGCACAGGAGGGAGCTATGGCTACACCTTC
TRBJ1-6	few	TRBV21-1	.	CASSKSGTGRRPLHF	TGTGCCAGCAGCAAATCCGGGACAGGGAGAAGACCCCTCCACTTT
TRBJ2-1	once	TRBV9	TRBD2	CASSELAGDFNEQFF	TGTGCCAGCAGCGAGTTAGCGGGGGATTTCAATGAGCAGTTCTTC
TRBJ1-3	.	TRBV27	TRBD1	CARPFGTGGACRNTIYF	TGTGCCAGACCCTTCGGGACAGGGGGGGCCTGCAGAAACACCATATATTTT
TRBJ1-1	.	TRBV19	TRBD1	CASSATGVNTEAFF	TGTGCCAGTAGTGCGACAGGGGTGAACACTGAAGCTTTCTTT
TRBJ2-3	once	TRBV10-1	.	CASSESSQSTDTQYF	TGCGCCAGCAGTGAGTCATCACAGAGCACAGATACGCAGTATTTT
TRBJ1-2	.	TRBV5-3	.	CARSSTGMGFIYGYTF	TGTGCCAGAAGCTCGACCGGGATGGGCTTCATCTATGGCTACACCTTC
TRBJ2-3	.	TRBV7-2	TRBD2	CASSPRLAADTQYF	TGTGCCAGCAGCCCCCGACTAGCCGCAGATACGCAGTATTTT
TRBJ2-7	.	TRBV10-3	.	CAISERGIWYEQYF	TGTGCCATCAGTGAAAGGGGAATCTGGTACGAGCAGTACTTC
TRBJ1-5	once	TRBV6-6	.	CASSYSISENQPQHF	TGTGCCAGCAGTTACTCGATATCAGAAAATCAGCCCCAGCATTTT
TRBJ2-5	.	TRBV25-1	.	CASSESGRETQYF	TGTGCCAGCAGTGAATCCGGGAGAGAGACCCAGTACTTC
TRBJ2-3	.	TRBV4-2	TRBD2	CASSQEGTSGGARDTQYF	TGTGCCAGCAGCCAAGAAGGCACTAGCGGGGGGGCCCGAGATACGCAGTATTTT
TRBJ1-1	.	TRBV5-1	TRBD1	CASSSNTGANTEAFF	TGCGCCAGCAGCTCAAATACAGGGGCGAACACTGAAGCTTTCTTT
TRBJ1-3	.	TRBV5-1	.	CASSLGGTGNTIYF	TGCGCCAGCAGCTTGGGAGGTACTGGAAACACCATATATTTT
TRBJ2-7	.	TRBV6-6	.	CASSYGGSYEQYF	TGTGCCAGCAGTTACGGAGGGAGCTACGAGCAGTACTTC
TRBJ1-4	.	TRBV28	TRBD1	CASSPPGQVNEKLFF	TGTGCCAGCAGTCCCCCCGGACAGGTTAATGAAAAACTGTTTTTT
TRBJ1-1	few	TRBV13	TRBD1	CASSLTGTGNTEAFF	TGTGCCAGCAGTCTGACCGGGACAGGGAACACTGAAGCTTTCTTT
TRBJ1-6	.	TRBV10-1	.	CASSGRELNSPLHF	TGCGCCAGCAGTGGACGGGAACTTAATTCACCCCTCCACTTT
TRBJ2-3	.	TRBV10-2	TRBD2	CASSRLAATDTQYF	TGCGCCAGCAGTAGACTAGCGGCCACAGATACGCAGTATTTT
TRBJ2-5	.	TRBV27	.	CASKERDQETQYF	TGTGCCAGCAAAGAGCGCGACCAAGAGACCCAGTACTTC
TRBJ1-4	.	TRBV9	.	CASSVGIGGFKEKLFF	TGTGCCAGCAGCGTAGGCATCGGGGGGTTTAAGGAAAAACTGTTTTTT